The clone carrying this TCR beta chain was found once. The target antigen is unknown. V lost 4 bases to trimming and J lost 8 bases; unmatched junction nucleotides: 7. CDR1 SGDLS and CDR2 YYNGEE come from the germline V gene. This CDR3 is 14 amino acids long. This sample stems from a study of cytomegalovirus exposure and HLA in healthy donors. Findings of the study overall: The classifier was said to identify cytomegalovirus status with high specificity and sensitivity.

The PCR was carried out with 60 Vbeta primers and 13 Jbeta primers. Authors' analysis steps: Later reanalysis found roughly 80 million unique TCR beta chains, about 11 million of them shared. Measured with immunoSEQ multiplex PCR; TCRdb has only the in-frame clones, and not every one. V and J calls and clone size follow that table, whereas D and trimming were derived from the DNA. The sample holds about 150,000 clones, about 77% seen once. The chain carries TRBV9 and TRBJ2-1, with 9 bases matching TRBD2. The source material was PBMCs. This sequence was found in a male donor in good health and CMV-seronegative. DNA of the CDR3: TGTGCCAGCAGCCCTTCTAGCGGGATTCATGAGCAGTTCTTC. Encoded protein: CASSPSSGIHEQFF.